This TCR beta chain stems from a study of shared clonotypes between healthy human individuals. The V gene's germline CDR1 is LGHNA and CDR2 YNFKEQ. V gave up 5 bases and J gave up 0 bases; unmatched junction bases: 9. CDR3 length: 18 residues. Researchers ran the assay at a deep level. Investigators spread the genomic DNA of each subset evenly over several immunoSEQ plates. In the original analysis: Filtering differed for immunoSEQ, which gave only junction sequences without quality scores. Clones were read by immunoSEQ multiplex PCR, and TCRdb kept only the in-frame ones, dropping some. V, J and clone size reflect that table, while D and trimming were determined from the DNA. Of about 92,000 clones in the sample, approximately 70% were seen once.

The source is a young man in good health. The sequenced sample consisted of memory CD8+ T cells sorted from blood. The sample's subset: CD45RO+ cells pooled with CCR7-negative TemRA cells. This chain uses TRBV4-2 with TRBJ2-7; 14 bases align to TRBD2. CDR3 DNA sequence: TGTGCCAGCAGCGAGGGACTAGCGGGAGTCCCGAGCTCCTACGAGCAGTACTTC. Its translation: CASSEGLAGVPSSYEQYF.